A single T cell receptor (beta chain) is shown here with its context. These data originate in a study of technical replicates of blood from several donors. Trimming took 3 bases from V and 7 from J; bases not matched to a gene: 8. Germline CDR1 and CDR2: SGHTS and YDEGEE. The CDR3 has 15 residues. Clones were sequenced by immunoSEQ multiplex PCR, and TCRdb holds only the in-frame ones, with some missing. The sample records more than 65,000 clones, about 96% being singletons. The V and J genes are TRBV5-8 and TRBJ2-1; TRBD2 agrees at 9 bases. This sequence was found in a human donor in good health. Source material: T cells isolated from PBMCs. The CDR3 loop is CASSYLAGAGNEQFF. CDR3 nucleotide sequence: TGTGCCAGCAGCTACTTAGCGGGAGCGGGGAATGAGCAGTTCTTC.